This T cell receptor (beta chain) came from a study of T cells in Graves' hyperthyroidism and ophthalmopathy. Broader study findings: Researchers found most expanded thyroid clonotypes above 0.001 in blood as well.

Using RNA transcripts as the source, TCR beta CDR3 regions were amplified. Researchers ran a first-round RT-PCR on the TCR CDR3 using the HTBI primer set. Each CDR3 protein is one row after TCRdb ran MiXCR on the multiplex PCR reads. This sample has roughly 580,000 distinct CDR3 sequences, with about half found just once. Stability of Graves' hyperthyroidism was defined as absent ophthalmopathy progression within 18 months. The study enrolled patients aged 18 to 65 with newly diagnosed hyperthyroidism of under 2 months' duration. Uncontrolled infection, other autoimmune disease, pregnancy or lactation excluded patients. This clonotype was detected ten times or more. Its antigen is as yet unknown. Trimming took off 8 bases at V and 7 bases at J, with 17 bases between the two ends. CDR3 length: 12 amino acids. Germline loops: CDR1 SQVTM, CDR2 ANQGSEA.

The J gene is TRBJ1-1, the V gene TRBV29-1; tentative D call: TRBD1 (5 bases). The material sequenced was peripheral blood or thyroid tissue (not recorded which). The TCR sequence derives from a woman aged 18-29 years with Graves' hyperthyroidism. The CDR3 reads CSFQTAGIEAFF. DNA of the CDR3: TGCAGCTTCCAGACAGCCGGGATTGAAGCTTTCTTT. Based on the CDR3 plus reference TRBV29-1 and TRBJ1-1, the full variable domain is SAVISQKPSRDICQRGTSLTIQCQVDSQVTMMFWYRQQPGQSLTLIATANQGSEATYESGFVIDKFPISRPNLTFSTLTVSNMSPEDSSIYLCSFQTAGIEAFFGQGTRLTVV.